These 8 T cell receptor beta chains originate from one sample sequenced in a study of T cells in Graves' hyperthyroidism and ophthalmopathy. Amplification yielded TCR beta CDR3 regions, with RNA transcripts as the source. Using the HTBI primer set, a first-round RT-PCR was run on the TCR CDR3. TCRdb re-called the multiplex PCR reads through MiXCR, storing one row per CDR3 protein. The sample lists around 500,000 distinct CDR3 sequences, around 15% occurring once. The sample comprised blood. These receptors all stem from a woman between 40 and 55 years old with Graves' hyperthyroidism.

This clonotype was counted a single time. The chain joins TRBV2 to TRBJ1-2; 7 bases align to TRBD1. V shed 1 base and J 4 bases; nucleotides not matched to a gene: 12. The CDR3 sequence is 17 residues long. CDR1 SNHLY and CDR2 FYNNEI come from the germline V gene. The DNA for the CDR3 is TGTGCCAGCAGTGAAGTGCCGGGGGGAGGGGGCGGCTATGGCTACACCTTC. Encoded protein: CASSEVPGGGGGYGYTF.

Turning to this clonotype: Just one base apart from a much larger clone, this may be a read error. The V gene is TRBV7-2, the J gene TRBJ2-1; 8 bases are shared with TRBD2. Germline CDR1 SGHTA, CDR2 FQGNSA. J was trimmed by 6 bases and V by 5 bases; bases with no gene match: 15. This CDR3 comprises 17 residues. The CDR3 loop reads CASSRGGGLAEFNEQFF. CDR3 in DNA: TGTGCCAGCAGCCGGGGGGGGGGATTAGCGGAATTCAATGAGCAGTTCTTC.

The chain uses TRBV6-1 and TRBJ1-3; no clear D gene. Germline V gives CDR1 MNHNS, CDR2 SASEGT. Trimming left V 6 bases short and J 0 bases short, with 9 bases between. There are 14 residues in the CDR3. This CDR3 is CASRGIHSGNTIYF. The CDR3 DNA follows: TGTGCCAGCAGAGGGATCCACTCTGGAAACACCATATATTTT.

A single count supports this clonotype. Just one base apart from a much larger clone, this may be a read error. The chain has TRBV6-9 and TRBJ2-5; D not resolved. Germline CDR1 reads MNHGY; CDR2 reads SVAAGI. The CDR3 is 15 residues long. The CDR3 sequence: CASSSGLPRAEAQYF. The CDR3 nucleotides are TGTGCCAGCAGTTCGGGCCTACCTCGGGCAGAGGCCCAGTACTTC.

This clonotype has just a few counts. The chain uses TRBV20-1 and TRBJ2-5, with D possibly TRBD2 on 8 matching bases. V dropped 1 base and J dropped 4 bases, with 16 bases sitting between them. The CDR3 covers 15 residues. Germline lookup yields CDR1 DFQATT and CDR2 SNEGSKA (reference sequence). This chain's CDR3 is CSARVFGRGPETQYF. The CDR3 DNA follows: TGCAGTGCTAGAGTGTTCGGGAGGGGGCCAGAGACCCAGTACTTC.

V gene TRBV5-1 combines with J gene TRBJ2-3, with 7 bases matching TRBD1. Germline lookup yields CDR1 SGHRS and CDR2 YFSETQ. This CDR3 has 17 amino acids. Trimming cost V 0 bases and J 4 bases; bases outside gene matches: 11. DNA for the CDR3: TGCGCCAGCAGCTTGGGAGGGACCATCCAGGGGGCAGATACGCAGTATTTT. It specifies CASSLGGTIQGADTQYF.

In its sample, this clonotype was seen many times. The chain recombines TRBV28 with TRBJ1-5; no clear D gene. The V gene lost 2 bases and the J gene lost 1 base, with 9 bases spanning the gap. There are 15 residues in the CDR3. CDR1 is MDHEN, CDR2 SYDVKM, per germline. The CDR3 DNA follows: TGTGCCAGCAGTTTAGGTTATGGAAGCAATCAGCCCCAGCATTTT. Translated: CASSLGYGSNQPQHF. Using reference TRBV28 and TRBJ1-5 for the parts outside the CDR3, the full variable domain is DVKVTQSSRYLVKRTGEKVFLECVQDMDHENMFWYRQDPGLGLRLIYFSYDVKMKEKGDIPEGYSVSREKKERFSLILESASTNQTSMYLCASSLGYGSNQPQHFGDGTRLSIL.

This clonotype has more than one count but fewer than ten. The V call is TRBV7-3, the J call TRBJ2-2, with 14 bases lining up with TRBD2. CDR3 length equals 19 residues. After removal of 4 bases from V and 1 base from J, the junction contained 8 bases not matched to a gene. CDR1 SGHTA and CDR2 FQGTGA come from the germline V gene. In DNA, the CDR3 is TGTGCCAGCAGCTCACGACTAGCGGGAGGGATTATGAACACCGGGGAGCTGTTTTTT. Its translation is CASSSRLAGGIMNTGELFF.